These 25 T cell receptor beta chains were all obtained from the same sample, sequenced in a study of cytomegalovirus exposure and HLA in healthy donors. The PCR used 60 Vbeta and 13 Jbeta primers. Clones were read by immunoSEQ multiplex PCR, and TCRdb kept only the in-frame ones, dropping some. The table lists about 160,000 clones, around 80% of them singletons. Specimen: PBMCs. These TCRs come from a man between 35 and 55 years old in good health and CMV-seronegative.

The table lists this clone with a count of one. The chain carries TRBV15 and TRBJ2-7, with D possibly being TRBD2 (6 bases). Germline V gene sequence: CDR1 LNHNV, CDR2 YYDKDF (reference sequence). Trimming cost V 2 bases and J 6 bases, with 17 bases left between them. The CDR3 contains 15 residues. For the CDR3, the DNA is TGTGCCACCAGCAGATCCCGGGACTTACCAGGCGAGCAGTACGTC. Protein: CATSRSRDLPGEQYV.

The rearrangement links TRBV4-2 to TRBJ2-5, with TRBD2 matching 9 bases. V shed 0 bases and J 4 bases; nucleotides not matched to a gene: 9. The CDR3 is made up of 17 amino acids. Per germline, CDR1 LGHNA and CDR2 YNFKEQ. CDR3 protein: CASSQEPASGIGETQYF. The CDR3 DNA reads as TGTGCCAGCAGCCAAGAACCCGCTAGCGGGATAGGAGAGACCCAGTACTTC.

The CDR3 here is CASSRDRNTGELFF. The CDR3 nucleotides read TGTGCCAGCAGCCGGGACAGAAACACCGGGGAGCTGTTTTTT. The rearrangement links TRBV7-3 to TRBJ2-2; 7 bases line up with TRBD1. This CDR3 contains 14 residues. J lost 2 bases, V lost 5 bases, and 2 bases had no gene match. The germline CDR1 and CDR2 sequences are SGHTA and FQGTGA. The full variable domain, in which reference TRBV7-3 and TRBJ2-2 provide the parts outside the CDR3, is GAGVSQTPSNKVTEKGKYVELRCDPISGHTALYWYRQSLGQGPEFLIYFQGTGAADDSGLPNDRFFAVRPEGSVSTLKIQRTERGDSAVYLCASSRDRNTGELFFGEGSRLTVL.

This rearrangement joins TRBV15 to TRBJ2-1; D possibly corresponds to TRBD2 (6 bases). V was cut by 0 bases and J by 7 bases, with 13 bases left in between. The germline CDR1 and CDR2 sequences are LNHNV and YYDKDF (reference sequence). The CDR3 extends over 15 amino acids. The CDR3 region is CATSRDGGFGNEQFF. DNA for the CDR3: TGTGCCACCAGCAGAGATGGGGGGTTCGGAAATGAGCAGTTCTTC.

This clone has a single count. The chain couples TRBV7-9 to TRBJ1-5; TRBD1 aligns across 8 bases. Germline V gene lookup returns CDR1 SEHNR and CDR2 FQNEAQ (reference sequence). CDR3 length: 16 amino acids. V dropped 6 bases and J dropped 4; count of bases not matched to a gene: 11. The CDR3 spells CASSLSGGAGNQPQHF. The CDR3 coding sequence is TGTGCCAGCAGTCTATCAGGGGGCGCGGGGAATCAGCCCCAGCATTTT.

This clone was counted only a few times. This chain uses TRBV7-2 with TRBJ1-2; D might be TRBD1 (6 bases). The V gene's germline CDR1 is SGHTA and CDR2 FQGNSA. The CDR3 contains 15 residues. V lost 3 bases, J lost 1 base, and 12 bases lay in between. CDR3 loop: CASSFSTGLNYGYTF. CDR3 coding DNA: TGTGCCAGCAGCTTTAGCACAGGGCTTAACTATGGCTACACCTTC.

The CDR3 loop reads CASSPRDSPVAFF. The CDR3 DNA sequence: TGTGCCAGCAGCCCCCGGGACTCTCCAGTGGCTTTCTTT. The chain uses TRBV7-3 and TRBJ1-1, with TRBD1 as a possible D gene (5 bases). CDR1 is SGHTA, CDR2 FQGTGA, per germline. This CDR3 contains 13 residues. V lost 5 bases and J lost 11, with 18 bases in between.

The chain recombines TRBV4-2 with TRBJ2-7, with D perhaps matching TRBD1 (5 bases). The CDR3 extends over 14 amino acids. The V end lost 0 bases, the J end lost 3 bases, and 9 bases lay between the germline ends. Germline CDR1 is LGHNA and CDR2 is YNFKEQ. CDR3 amino acids: CASSQDGAGYEQYV. DNA for the CDR3: TGTGCCAGCAGCCAAGATGGGGCCGGCTACGAGCAGTACGTC.

This clone was found once. V is TRBV9 and J is TRBJ2-2, with 8 bases aligning to TRBD1. V gave up 2 bases and J gave up 6 bases; unmatched junction bases: 6. Germline CDR1 SGDLS, CDR2 YYNGEE. CDR3 length equals 15 residues. This chain's CDR3 is CASSVNRGLAGELFF. The CDR3 nucleotides read TGTGCCAGCAGCGTCAACAGGGGGTTGGCCGGGGAGCTGTTTTTT.

Note on this clone: This sample also contains other DNA sequences that code for the same CDR3. The J gene is TRBJ1-1, the V gene TRBV2; no definite D call. CDR3 length: 17 residues. Germline-derived CDR1 and CDR2 are SNHLY and FYNNEI. Trimming left V 3 bases short and J 1 base short, with 18 bases between. Written as DNA, the CDR3 is TGTGCCAGCAGTGATGATGCGTTCTATTTCGAGAACACTGAAGCTTTCTTT. It is translated as CASSDDAFYFENTEAFF.

The chain is built from TRBV4-2 and TRBJ1-1; D is uncertain. The germline V gene has CDR1 LGHNA and CDR2 YNFKEQ. The ends were cut back, 2 bases at V and 3 bases at J, with 4 bases in the middle. CDR3 length: 12 residues. The chain's CDR3 is CASSQRYTEAFF. In DNA form, the CDR3 reads TGTGCCAGCAGCCAACGTTACACTGAAGCTTTCTTT.

J is TRBJ2-1 and V is TRBV4-2; 9 nucleotides agree with TRBD2. The CDR3 length is 15 residues. V was clipped by 6 bases and J by 9 bases; unmatched bases: 12. From germline, CDR1 is LGHNA and CDR2 YNFKEQ. DNA for the CDR3: TGTGCCAGCAGTCCCTCCGAAGCGGGAGGCGGTGAGCAGTTCTTC. Encoded protein: CASSPSEAGGGEQFF.

This sequence joins TRBV28 and TRBJ1-1, with D possibly matching TRBD1 (5 bases). Trimming took 6 bases from V and 7 from J, leaving 18 bases between them. CDR3 length: 14 residues. CDR1 and CDR2 from the germline V gene are MDHEN and SYDVKM. CDR3 protein: CASSQTSGKREAFF. DNA of the CDR3: TGTGCCAGCAGCCAAACCTCAGGGAAACGTGAAGCTTTCTTT.

The chain joins TRBV2 to TRBJ1-2; 7 bases are shared with TRBD1. Germline lookup yields CDR1 SNHLY and CDR2 FYNNEI. The CDR3 totals 13 residues. V trimming: 3 bases; J trimming: 3 bases; junction bases outside the gene matches: 1. In nucleotides, the CDR3 is TGTGCCAGCAGTGACAGGGGGGACTATGGCTACACCTTC. Protein product: CASSDRGDYGYTF.

This sequence joins TRBV5-1 and TRBJ2-5; 10 bases are a match to TRBD2. The CDR3 sequence is 16 residues long. CDR1 and CDR2 from the germline V gene are SGHRS and YFSETQ. Unmatched junction bases numbered 8, after V lost 4 bases and J lost 2 bases. The CDR3 nucleotides read TGCGCCAGCAGCCCTGGACTAGCGGCCTCTCAAGAGACCCAGTACTTC. Residues: CASSPGLAASQETQYF.

The sample holds a few counts of this clone. J is TRBJ1-2 and V is TRBV15, with D tentatively TRBD1 (6 bases). This CDR3 is built from 13 residues. CDR1 is LNHNV, CDR2 YYDKDF, per germline (reference sequence). With 2 bases removed from V and 5 bases from J, the gap between germline ends came to 9 bases. CDR3 residues: CATSRKDRYGYTF. In DNA, the CDR3 is TGTGCCACCAGCAGAAAGGACAGATATGGCTACACCTTC.

V is TRBV21-1 and J is TRBJ1-5. TRBV21-1 is described as a pseudogene. This CDR3 region has 15 residues. The CDR3 region has the DNA TGTGCCAGCAGCAAGTGGGGGGTATTGATTCAGCCCCAGCATTTT. It yields the protein CASSKWGVLIQPQHF.

The genes are TRBV2 and TRBJ2-3; TRBD2 matches 9 bases. Losses at the gene ends were 5 bases for V and 3 bases for J; bases not matched to a gene: 15. In germline, CDR1 is SNHLY, CDR2 FYNNEI. CDR3 length: 18 residues. This CDR3 reads CASSPPLLLAGETDTQYF. DNA of the CDR3: TGTGCCAGCAGTCCACCCTTATTACTAGCGGGCGAAACAGATACGCAGTATTTT.

As to this clone: The same CDR3 arises from other DNA sequences in this sample as well. CDR3 sequence (DNA): TGTGCCAGCAGTCTCGGAAGGAGGGAGACCCAGTACTTC. Translated: CASSLGRRETQYF. V is TRBV27 and J is TRBJ2-5, with D tentatively TRBD2 (5 bases). Germline loops: CDR1 MNHEY, CDR2 SMNVEV (reference sequence). V lost 5 bases and J 5 bases, leaving 12 bases between the germline ends. The CDR3 is made up of 13 amino acids.

CDR3 coding DNA: TGTGCCAGCAGTGTCGGGACAGGGGGCTCCGGGGAGCTGTTTTTT. Translated: CASSVGTGGSGELFF. The rearrangement links TRBV2 to TRBJ2-2, with 12 bases identical to TRBD1. Per germline, CDR1 SNHLY and CDR2 FYNNEI. V gave up 4 bases and J gave up 6 bases; unmatched junction bases: 3. This CDR3 is 15 amino acids long.

Of note for this clone: This CDR3 is also generated by other DNA sequences in the sample. The rearrangement uses TRBV5-4 and TRBJ1-2, with TRBD1 matching over 7 bases. The V and J ends lost 4 bases and 5 bases, in that order; junction bases with no gene match: 8. The CDR3 extends over 14 amino acids. The germline CDR1 and CDR2 sequences are SGHNT and YYREEE (reference sequence). The CDR3, as DNA: TGTGCCAGCAGCCAGCAGACAGGGAGGTATGGCTACACCTTC. It translates to CASSQQTGRYGYTF.

This rearrangement joins TRBV6-1 to TRBJ2-3, with 7 nucleotides matching TRBD1. The V gene's germline CDR1 is MNHNS and CDR2 SASEGT. J gave up 0 bases and V 2 bases, and 8 bases lay outside the gene matches. The CDR3 sequence is 17 residues long. CDR3 nucleotides: TGTGCCAGCAGTGAATGGAACAGGGGCCTAAGCACAGATACGCAGTATTTT. Translated: CASSEWNRGLSTDTQYF.

The chain joins TRBV10-3 to TRBJ2-2, with TRBD2 as a possible D gene (6 bases). The ends were cut back, 0 bases at V and 7 bases at J, with 12 bases in the middle. The CDR3 is made up of 15 amino acids. Germline CDR1 ENHRY, CDR2 SYGVKD. CDR3 bases: TGTGCCATCAGTGAGTCGGGGACTTTTGGCGGGGAGCTGTTTTTT. Translation gives CAISESGTFGGELFF.

The rearrangement uses TRBV21-1 and TRBJ1-5; the table's TRBD1 call for D was not verified on the DNA. TRBV21-1 is listed as a pseudogene. The CDR3 extends over 16 amino acids. CDR3 region: CASSKGWDRWYQPQHF. CDR3 in DNA: TGTGCCAGCAGCAAAGGCTGGGACAGGTGGTACCAGCCCCAGCATTTT.

This chain joins TRBV28 and TRBJ1-3, with D unclear. The germline V gene has CDR1 MDHEN and CDR2 SYDVKM. The CDR3 is 16 residues long. Trimming removed 7 bases from V and 0 bases from J, with 16 bases in between. CDR3 coding DNA: TGTGCCAGCAAACGGGCAGGTGGACTCTCTGGAAACACCATATATTTT. Translated, it gives CASKRAGGLSGNTIYF.